These 19 T cell receptor beta chains were sequenced from one sample in a study of cytomegalovirus exposure and HLA in healthy donors. TCRdb's table, derived via immunoSEQ multiplex PCR, lists solely in-frame clones and lacks some. Here the sample spans some 130,000 clones, about 80% being singletons. Sequencing used PBMCs. These receptors were collected from a man younger than 40 in good health and CMV-seropositive.

The genes are TRBV13 and TRBJ1-1; a weak D match, TRBD1 (6 bases). The CDR3 consists of 16 residues. From germline, CDR1 is PRHDT and CDR2 FYEKMQ (reference sequence). Deletions cut 5 bases from V and 1 base from J, with 17 bases between. CDR3 protein: CASSPNPGHENTEAFF. The CDR3 DNA is TGTGCCAGCAGCCCTAACCCGGGACATGAGAACACTGAAGCTTTCTTT.

V gene TRBV9 combines with J gene TRBJ2-3; 11 positions agree with TRBD2. The J segment lost 2 bases and the V segment lost 3 bases, leaving 5 bases of the junction unmatched. This CDR3 comprises 16 residues. CDR1 SGDLS and CDR2 YYNGEE come from the germline V gene. This CDR3 reads CASSGRLAGNTDTQYF. The CDR3, as DNA: TGTGCCAGCAGCGGAAGACTAGCGGGGAACACAGATACGCAGTATTTT.

This clone was recorded once. The identical CDR3 is also encoded by other nucleotide sequences in the sample. This chain joins TRBV5-1 and TRBJ2-7; 11 positions match TRBD1. V lost 4 bases and J lost 3; bases outside the gene matches: 3. CDR3 length: 14 residues. The V gene's germline CDR1 is SGHRS and CDR2 YFSETQ. The DNA of the CDR3 is TGCGCCAGCAGCCCCGGGACAGGGGGCTACGAGCAGTACTTC. Protein sequence: CASSPGTGGYEQYF. The full variable domain, with the rest looked up from reference TRBV5-1 and TRBJ2-7, is KAGVTQTPRYLIKTRGQQVTLSCSPISGHRSVSWYQQTPGQGLQFLFEYFSETQRNKGNFPGRFSGRQFSNSRSEMNVSTLELGDSALYLCASSPGTGGYEQYFGPGTRLTVT.

This clone was seen more than once but under ten times. V and J are TRBV6-5 and TRBJ1-2; 7 bases are shared with TRBD1. The CDR3 extends over 15 amino acids. Trimming removed 7 bases from V and 2 bases from J; junction bases left unmatched: 10. Germline assignment: CDR1 MNHEY and CDR2 SVGAGI. Here the CDR3 DNA reads TGTGCCAGCATGTCCCCACTACAGGGGAACTATGGCTACACCTTC. Amino acid sequence: CASMSPLQGNYGYTF.

CDR3 sequence: CASSLTGTVGTYEQYF. The CDR3 coding sequence is TGTGCCAGTAGTTTAACCGGGACAGTCGGAACCTACGAGCAGTACTTC. The gene calls are TRBV19 and TRBJ2-7, with 7 positions matching TRBD1. Germline V gives CDR1 LNHDA, CDR2 SQIVND (reference sequence). CDR3 size: 16 residues. With V trimmed by 5 bases and J by 2 bases, 12 bases remained unmatched.

This clone turned up a few times. The rearrangement links TRBV19 to TRBJ2-7; D is perhaps TRBD2 (5 bases). Germline lookup yields CDR1 LNHDA and CDR2 SQIVND (reference sequence). The CDR3 loop spans 13 amino acids. Trimming took off 9 bases at V and 2 bases at J, with 14 bases between the two ends. The CDR3 reads CASLSRDTYEQYF. The DNA for the CDR3 is TGTGCCAGCTTGAGTCGGGATACCTACGAGCAGTACTTC.

The chain uses TRBV6-5 and TRBJ2-1; a weak D match, TRBD2 (6 bases). Looked up from germline, CDR1 is MNHEY and CDR2 is SVGAGI. V was pared by 4 bases and J by 5 bases, with 15 bases between. The length of the CDR3 is 15 residues. The CDR3 nucleotides are TGTGCCAGCAGTTTGGACTACATCCGGAACAATGAGCAGTTCTTC. This sequence encodes CASSLDYIRNNEQFF.

The rearrangement uses TRBV19 and TRBJ2-1, with 13 nucleotides matching TRBD2. The CDR3 runs 19 residues. Losses at the gene ends were 3 bases for V and 0 bases for J; bases not matched to a gene: 8. From germline, CDR1 is LNHDA and CDR2 SQIVND (reference sequence). As DNA, the CDR3 is TGTGCCAGTAGTATTATTTGGACTAGCGGGAGTGCCTCCTACAATGAGCAGTTCTTC. Protein: CASSIIWTSGSASYNEQFF.

The chain employs TRBV18 and TRBJ2-1, with TRBD2 matching 10 bases. CDR1 is KGHSH, CDR2 LQKENI, per germline. V shed 5 bases and J 7 bases; nucleotides not matched to a gene: 8. The CDR3 is made up of 15 amino acids. Here the CDR3 reads CASSAGGLAKNEQFF. The CDR3 nucleotides are TGTGCCAGCTCAGCGGGGGGACTAGCGAAGAATGAGCAGTTCTTC.

Only a few counts were recorded for this clone. The gene calls are TRBV27 and TRBJ2-7; tentative D call: TRBD2 (7 bases). The germline V gene encodes CDR1 MNHEY and CDR2 SMNVEV (reference sequence). The ends were cut back, 3 bases at V and 4 bases at J, with 10 bases in the middle. The CDR3 length is 13 residues. The CDR3 nucleotides are TGTGCCAGCAGTTTCCGGGGGGCGTACGAGCAGTACTTC. As protein: CASSFRGAYEQYF.

The chain combines TRBV27 with TRBJ1-4; tentatively, D is TRBD1 (6 bases). CDR1 and CDR2 (germline): MNHEY, SMNVEV (reference sequence). Trimming pared 0 bases from V and 8 bases from J, leaving 13 bases between. This CDR3 comprises 15 residues. The DNA of the CDR3 is TGTGCCAGCAGTTTATCGAACAGGGTTGGGGAAAAACTGTTTTTT. Its translation: CASSLSNRVGEKLFF. Combining the CDR3 with reference TRBV27 and TRBJ1-4 gives the whole variable domain EAQVTQNPRYLITVTGKKLTVTCSQNMNHEYMSWYRQDPGLGLRQIYYSMNVEVTDKGDVPEGYKVSRKEKRNFPLILESPSPNQTSLYFCASSLSNRVGEKLFFGSGTQLSVL.

The gene calls are TRBV27 and TRBJ1-1; 10 nucleotides match TRBD1. This CDR3 region has 18 residues. Germline CDR1 is MNHEY and CDR2 is SMNVEV (reference sequence). The ends lost 1 base at V and 4 bases at J; junction bases unmatched: 12. This CDR3 is CASSLYFAPDRGSTEAFF. DNA of the CDR3: TGTGCCAGCAGTTTATACTTCGCCCCGGACAGGGGGTCCACTGAAGCTTTCTTT.

The rearrangement joins TRBV6-5 to TRBJ1-1; possible D gene TRBD1, 5 bases. CDR1 is MNHEY, CDR2 SVGAGI, per germline. The CDR3 runs to 14 residues. V gave up 0 bases and J gave up 4 bases, with 9 bases separating them. The CDR3 reads CASSYSPGVTEAFF. DNA of the CDR3: TGTGCCAGCAGTTACTCGCCGGGGGTCACTGAAGCTTTCTTT.

This clone was seen only once. The chain employs TRBV5-6 and TRBJ1-4; the match to TRBD1 covers 7 bases. V lost 3 bases and J lost 8; bases outside the gene matches: 4. Per the germline V gene, CDR1 is SGHDT and CDR2 is YYEEEE. The CDR3 loop spans 13 amino acids. The CDR3 DNA is TGTGCCAGCAGCTCAGGGGGGCACGAAAAACTGTTTTTT. Its translation: CASSSGGHEKLFF.

V usage is TRBV5-1 and J usage is TRBJ1-2, with TRBD1 identical over 7 bases. The V gene's germline CDR1 is SGHRS and CDR2 YFSETQ. This CDR3 contains 13 residues. V lost 4 bases to trimming and J lost 6 bases; unmatched junction nucleotides: 6. CDR3 sequence reads: CASSETGWNGYTF. The CDR3 coding sequence is TGCGCCAGCAGCGAGACAGGGTGGAATGGCTACACCTTC.

V is TRBV28 and J is TRBJ2-2; D may be TRBD2 (6 bases). Germline lookup yields CDR1 MDHEN and CDR2 SYDVKM. The CDR3 is 15 residues long. V lost 1 base to trimming and J lost 1 base, with 7 bases between them. CDR3 sequence reads: CASSLSRGNTGELFF. The CDR3 bases are TGTGCCAGCAGTTTATCGCGGGGGAACACCGGGGAGCTGTTTTTT.

This chain joins TRBV5-4 and TRBJ1-1, with 8 nucleotides matching TRBD1. Germline-derived CDR1 and CDR2 are SGHNT and YYREEE (reference sequence). V gave up 6 bases and J gave up 1 base; unmatched junction bases: 8. This CDR3 comprises 15 residues. CDR3 sequence (DNA): TGTGCCAGCAACCTACAGGGGGGGGCGAACACTGAAGCTTTCTTT. Translation gives CASNLQGGANTEAFF.

The rearrangement joins TRBV6-5 to TRBJ1-1; the match to TRBD1 covers 9 bases. CDR3 length: 15 amino acids. The germline gives CDR1 MNHEY, CDR2 SVGAGI. J gave up 4 bases and V 5 bases, and 8 bases lay outside the gene matches. The CDR3, as DNA: TGTGCCAGCAGTGCCGCGACAGGGGGAACCACTGAAGCTTTCTTT. Amino acid sequence: CASSAATGGTTEAFF.

V and J are TRBV6-5 and TRBJ1-6; the D is unclear. V lost 2 bases and J 3 bases, leaving 8 bases between the germline ends. This CDR3 comprises 15 residues. Germline CDR1 reads MNHEY; CDR2 reads SVGAGI. The DNA for the CDR3 is TGTGCCAGCAGTTACGGCCAGAACTATAATTCACCCCTCCACTTT. It translates to CASSYGQNYNSPLHF.